This T cell receptor (beta chain) originates from a study of monozygotic twins with cystic fibrosis. Study outcomes and limitations: Age, concordance and disease severity did not associate with shared CDR3 numbers.

The germline V gene encodes CDR1 MNHNS and CDR2 SASEGT. CDR3 length: 14 residues. V lost 4 bases and J lost 4, with 11 bases in between. Repertoires were generated with immunoSEQ multiplex PCR, while TCRdb's copy carries only in-frame clones and drops some. The sample has around 10,000 clones; roughly 96% are singletons. On this clone: Its antigen remains unknown.

This sequence joins TRBV6-1 and TRBJ1-5; D ambiguous. The TCR originated in a boy younger than 18 with cystic fibrosis. Sequencing was performed on blood. DNA of the CDR3: TGTGCCAGCAGTGGAGTCACGGGGAATCAGCCCCAGCATTTT. Protein product: CASSGVTGNQPQHF.